The 14 T cell receptor beta chains below were found in one sample sequenced in a study of radiotherapy plus CTLA-4 blockade in lung cancer. Libraries were prepared by immunoSEQ multiplex PCR; TCRdb keeps only in-frame clonotypes and omits some of them. The sample shows about 60,000 clones, 77% of them seen only once. The sample in question was peripheral blood, obtained from a patient treated with radiotherapy plus ipilimumab. The source of these receptors is a human donor with non-small cell lung cancer who had a partial response to radiotherapy plus ipilimumab.

The chain has TRBV21-1 and TRBJ1-3. TRBV21-1 is a pseudogene. The CDR3 length is 16 residues. CDR3: CASSKVVSESGNTIYF. The CDR3 bases are TGTGCCAGCAGCAAAGTAGTATCTGAGTCTGGAAACACCATATATTTT.

This chain connects TRBV7-7 to TRBJ2-1, with 8 bases identical to TRBD1. CDR3 length equals 14 residues. V was clipped by 5 bases and J by 9 bases; unmatched bases: 9. The germline V gene encodes CDR1 SSHAT and CDR2 FNYEAQ (reference sequence). This CDR3 is CASSPIQGAGEQFF. CDR3 sequence (DNA): TGTGCCAGCAGCCCAATTCAGGGGGCGGGTGAGCAGTTCTTC.

The CDR3 DNA is TGTGCCTGGAGTGGTGGGCCCGGGGAGCTGTTTTTT. Protein: CAWSGGPGELFF. This chain connects TRBV30 to TRBJ2-2, with D hard to call. The CDR3 has 12 residues. Looked up from germline, CDR1 is GTSNPN and CDR2 is SVGIG (reference sequence). V was trimmed by 1 base and J by 6 bases, leaving 6 bases between them.

The chain couples TRBV29-1 to TRBJ2-5, with TRBD2 identical over 15 bases. From germline, CDR1 is SQVTM and CDR2 ANQGSEA. V gave up 7 bases and J gave up 5 bases; unmatched junction bases: 11. The CDR3 loop spans 16 amino acids. The CDR3 spells CSAGTGLAGGLETQYF. The CDR3 DNA is TGCAGCGCTGGGACGGGACTAGCGGGGGGTTTGGAGACCCAGTACTTC.

The chain couples TRBV27 to TRBJ2-6; D remains ambiguous. Germline lookup yields CDR1 MNHEY and CDR2 SMNVEV (reference sequence). Trimming cost V 2 bases and J 3 bases, with 11 bases left between them. The CDR3 consists of 16 residues. CDR3 sequence reads: CASSLDRTFGANVLTF. CDR3 sequence (DNA): TGTGCCAGCAGTTTAGATCGTACATTTGGGGCCAACGTCCTGACTTTC.

The rearrangement uses TRBV6-1 and TRBJ2-3, with TRBD1 matching 7 bases. V trimming: 11 bases; J trimming: 0 bases; junction bases outside the gene matches: 5. This CDR3 contains 13 residues. From germline, CDR1 is MNHNS and CDR2 SASEGT. This CDR3 is CAGRTGSTDTQYF. DNA of the CDR3: TGTGCCGGACGGACAGGAAGCACAGATACGCAGTATTTT.

The rearrangement links TRBV7-9 to TRBJ1-2, with a tentative D call TRBD1 (6 bases). Germline CDR1 and CDR2: SEHNR and FQNEAQ (reference sequence). Trimming pared 1 base from V and 5 bases from J, leaving 11 bases between. The CDR3 has 14 amino acids. The CDR3 here is CASSLDRDSYGYTF. The CDR3 nucleotides are TGTGCCAGCAGCTTAGACAGGGATTCTTATGGCTACACCTTC.

The rearrangement joins TRBV6-5 to TRBJ2-3; TRBD2 aligns across 10 bases. Germline V gene lookup returns CDR1 MNHEY and CDR2 SVGAGI. This CDR3 has 15 residues. With 2 bases clipped from V and 5 bases from J, the junction kept 4 bases outside the gene matches. This CDR3 reads CASSYSGGAEDTQYF. CDR3 sequence (DNA): TGTGCCAGCAGTTACAGCGGGGGGGCCGAAGATACGCAGTATTTT.

The chain couples TRBV7-2 to TRBJ2-6; possible D gene TRBD1, 6 bases. Trimming pared 5 bases from V and 3 bases from J, leaving 17 bases between. CDR1 is SGHTA, CDR2 FQGNSA, per germline. This CDR3 contains 17 residues. The CDR3 region is CASSPFVGGLGANVLTF. The DNA for the CDR3 is TGTGCCAGCAGCCCGTTCGTAGGGGGTCTTGGGGCCAACGTCCTGACTTTC.

This clone has a handful of counts. The chain carries TRBV25-1 and TRBJ2-5; TRBD1 might be the D (5 bases). This CDR3 has 13 residues. Trimming shortened V by 3 bases and J by 5 bases, and 10 bases separated the two germline ends. Germline V lookup: CDR1 MGHDK, CDR2 SYGVNS. CDR3: CASSDQGLETQYF. CDR3 sequence (DNA): TGTGCCAGCAGTGATCAGGGCTTGGAGACCCAGTACTTC. Full variable domain (outside the CDR3, taken from reference TRBV25-1 and TRBJ2-5): EADIYQTPRYLVIGTGKKITLECSQTMGHDKMYWYQQDPGMELHLIHYSYGVNSTEKGDLSSESTVSRIRTEHFPLTLESARPSHTSQYLCASSDQGLETQYFGPGTRLLVL.

This chain links TRBV5-1 with TRBJ1-4; tentatively, D is TRBD1 (6 bases). V shed 0 bases and J shed 7 bases, with 13 bases lying between them. This CDR3 contains 15 residues. Looked up from germline, CDR1 is SGHRS and CDR2 is YFSETQ. The CDR3 loop is CASSLAGGGFEKLFF. The CDR3 bases are TGCGCCAGCAGCTTGGCCGGGGGGGGCTTTGAAAAACTGTTTTTT.

This clone was counted a few times. The J gene is TRBJ2-7, the V gene TRBV11-2; tentatively, D is TRBD2 (5 bases). V gave up 5 bases and J gave up 9 bases, with 14 bases separating them. There are 12 residues in the CDR3. Germline V gene sequence: CDR1 SGHAT, CDR2 FQNNGV. The CDR3 reads CASSHQEVWQYF. The CDR3 coding sequence is TGTGCCAGCAGCCACCAGGAGGTGTGGCAGTACTTC. The whole variable domain, remainder taken from reference TRBV11-2 and TRBJ2-7, is EAGVAQSPRYKIIEKRQSVAFWCNPISGHATLYWYQQILGQGPKLLIQFQNNGVVDDSQLPKDRFSAERLKGVDSTLKIQPAKLEDSAVYLCASSHQEVWQYFGPGTRLTVT.

This chain connects TRBV6-1 to TRBJ2-2, with 8 bases aligning to TRBD2. Germline loops: CDR1 MNHNS, CDR2 SASEGT. This CDR3 is 14 amino acids long. With 7 bases clipped from V and 0 bases from J, the junction kept 1 base outside the gene matches. In DNA, the CDR3 is TGTGCCAGCACACTAGCGGCGAACACCGGGGAGCTGTTTTTT. This codes for CASTLAANTGELFF.

This chain connects TRBV5-4 to TRBJ2-1, with 8 positions matching TRBD2. The length of the CDR3 is 19 residues. Germline-derived CDR1 and CDR2 are SGHNT and YYREEE (reference sequence). The junction had 23 bases not matched to a gene; V was cut back by 5 bases and J by 7 bases. For the CDR3, the DNA is TGTGCCAGCAGGGAGAACCCCCTCGCGGGGGGATTAACTGTTAATGAGCAGTTCTTC. This codes for CASRENPLAGGLTVNEQFF.